What follows are 20 T cell receptor beta chains derived from one specimen sequenced in a study of cytotoxic CD8 clonotypes in ibrutinib-treated CLL. Using immunoSEQ multiplex PCR, the repertoire was profiled, and TCRdb retains in-frame clones only, with some absent. The table lists some 100,000 clones, 50% to 65% of them singletons. The material was PBMCs, obtained after 24 months of ibrutinib treatment. All receptors come from a human donor with chronic lymphocytic leukemia.

This rearrangement joins TRBV29-1 to TRBJ2-7; the match to TRBD1 covers 7 bases. Germline V gene sequence: CDR1 SQVTM, CDR2 ANQGSEA. CDR3 length: 14 amino acids. V lost 1 base to trimming and J lost 1 base; unmatched junction nucleotides: 4. The CDR3, as DNA: TGCAGCGTTGAAGGGGAACAGGGGTCCTACGAGCAGTACTTC. Translation gives CSVEGEQGSYEQYF.

The table lists this clone with a few counts. The chain uses TRBV21-1 and TRBJ1-6. TRBV21-1 is recorded as a pseudogene. This CDR3 contains 14 residues. The CDR3 here is CASSKRGNNSPLHF. For the CDR3, the DNA is TGTGCCAGCAGCAAGCGGGGGAATAATTCACCCCTCCACTTT.

CDR3 sequence: CASSLGDRQGRNEAFF. The CDR3 DNA reads TGCGCCAGCAGCCTCGGGGATAGGCAGGGGAGGAATGAAGCTTTCTTT. The chain employs TRBV4-1 and TRBJ1-1; D perhaps matches TRBD1 (6 bases). V was trimmed by 4 bases and J by 7 bases, leaving 22 bases between them. The CDR3 runs 16 residues. Per germline, CDR1 MGHRA and CDR2 YSYEKL.

The chain employs TRBV28 and TRBJ2-7; maybe TRBD2 (6 bases). The CDR3 is made up of 14 amino acids. V lost 6 bases to trimming and J lost 4 bases, with 16 bases between them. Germline V lookup: CDR1 MDHEN, CDR2 SYDVKM. DNA of the CDR3: TGTGCCAGCAGCGGCGGGACGGTACCTTACGAGCAGTACTTC. Translating gives CASSGGTVPYEQYF.

The rearrangement uses TRBV30 and TRBJ2-3; 7 bases match TRBD2. Germline V gene data show CDR1 as GTSNPN and CDR2 as SVGIG (reference sequence). The CDR3 spans 16 residues. V lost 0 bases to trimming and J lost 2 bases; unmatched junction nucleotides: 8. CDR3: CAWSVGLVENTDTQYF. For the CDR3, the DNA is TGTGCCTGGAGTGTAGGACTAGTCGAGAACACAGATACGCAGTATTTT.

J is TRBJ2-3 and V is TRBV25-1, with 7 bases matching TRBD1. The V gene's germline CDR1 is MGHDK and CDR2 SYGVNS. J gave up 4 bases and V 11 bases, and 15 bases lay outside the gene matches. CDR3 length equals 15 residues. The CDR3 protein is CAHLIHRGNSDTQYF. The DNA of the CDR3 is TGTGCCCACCTTATCCACAGGGGAAATTCAGATACGCAGTATTTT.

This chain connects TRBV19 to TRBJ2-6; 8 bases map to TRBD1. Germline values: CDR1 LNHDA, CDR2 SQIVND (reference sequence). V shed 3 bases and J 3 bases; nucleotides not matched to a gene: 7. The CDR3 runs 17 residues. The CDR3 DNA reads as TGTGCCAGTAGTATCCCAGGGGGCGAACTTGGGGCCAACGTCCTGACTTTC. Translating it yields CASSIPGGELGANVLTF.

The chain uses TRBV29-1 and TRBJ2-2; the D gene is possibly TRBD2 (6 bases). The CDR3 is made up of 13 amino acids. CDR1 is SQVTM and CDR2 is ANQGSEA in the germline V gene. Trimming cost V 3 bases and J 3 bases, with 8 bases left between them. The CDR3 DNA is TGCAGCGTTGACAGGGAGGACACCGGGGAGCTGTTTTTT. Translation gives CSVDREDTGELFF.

The chain is built from TRBV19 and TRBJ1-2; D call uncertain. V lost 4 bases to trimming and J lost 4 bases, with 13 bases between them. The CDR3 covers 14 residues. Germline V gene lookup returns CDR1 LNHDA and CDR2 SQIVND (reference sequence). The CDR3: CASSTTTDFYGYTF. Written as DNA, the CDR3 is TGTGCCAGTAGTACCACTACAGACTTCTATGGCTACACCTTC. Full variable domain (missing parts from reference TRBV19 and TRBJ1-2): DGGITQSPKYLFRKEGQNVTLSCEQNLNHDAMYWYRQDPGQGLRLIYYSQIVNDFQKGDIAEGYSVSREKKESFPLTVTSAQKNPTAFYLCASSTTTDFYGYTFGSGTRLTVV.

The CDR3 protein is CASSLRRGLYEQYF. The CDR3 coding sequence is TGTGCCAGCAGCTTAAGACGGGGCTTATACGAGCAGTACTTC. The chain has TRBV7-2 and TRBJ2-7; D tentatively reads TRBD1 or TRBD2 (5 bases each). The CDR3 is 14 amino acids. Germline CDR1 SGHTA, CDR2 FQGNSA. V lost 2 bases, J lost 4 bases, and 12 bases lay in between. Variable domain in full (rest from reference TRBV7-2 and TRBJ2-7): GAGVSQSPSNKVTEKGKDVELRCDPISGHTALYWYRQSLGQGLEFLIYFQGNSAPDKSGLPSDRFSAERTGGSVSTLTIQRTQQEDSAVYLCASSLRRGLYEQYFGPGTRLTVT.

The rearrangement joins TRBV4-1 to TRBJ1-1; D is unclear. The CDR3 consists of 14 residues. The germline V gene encodes CDR1 MGHRA and CDR2 YSYEKL. Trimming stripped 2 bases from V and 10 bases from J, with 17 bases between. The CDR3 is CASSQPYTPSGAFF. CDR3 in DNA: TGCGCCAGCAGCCAACCCTATACACCGTCCGGAGCTTTCTTT.

The J gene is TRBJ1-1, the V gene TRBV25-1; 11 positions agree with TRBD1. The CDR3 has 15 amino acids. Losses at the gene ends were 5 bases for V and 5 bases for J; bases not matched to a gene: 7. The germline gives CDR1 MGHDK, CDR2 SYGVNS. The CDR3 DNA reads as TGTGCCAGCAGTTCCCGGGGACAGGGGGGGACTGAAGCTTTCTTT. Translation gives CASSSRGQGGTEAFF.

The chain couples TRBV18 to TRBJ2-2, with 8 bases aligning to TRBD1. CDR1 and CDR2 (germline): KGHSH, LQKENI. V was pared by 4 bases and J by 0 bases, with 7 bases of the junction left unmatched. The CDR3 consists of 17 residues. CDR3 nucleotide sequence: TGTGCCAGCTCACAACTCAAGACAGGGGCGAACACCGGGGAGCTGTTTTTT. Its protein is CASSQLKTGANTGELFF.

The chain uses TRBV27 and TRBJ2-1; no clear D. The CDR3 has 14 amino acids. Trimming cost V 2 bases and J 8 bases, with 13 bases left between them. Germline V gene lookup returns CDR1 MNHEY and CDR2 SMNVEV (reference sequence). CDR3 in amino acids: CASSLRRRPDEQFF. The CDR3 DNA sequence: TGTGCCAGCAGTTTAAGACGTCGCCCTGATGAGCAGTTCTTC.

The gene calls are TRBV30 and TRBJ2-6; possibly TRBD1 or TRBD2 for D (6 bases each). The length of the CDR3 is 19 residues. V lost 0 bases and J lost 0, with 18 bases in between. Germline CDR1 is GTSNPN and CDR2 is SVGIG (reference sequence). The CDR3, as DNA: TGTGCCTGGAGTGTAATACAGGGAGGCGCCCTCTCTGGGGCCAACGTCCTGACTTTC. Its translation: CAWSVIQGGALSGANVLTF.

This chain uses TRBV12-5 with TRBJ2-1; no reliable D call. V gave up 1 base and J gave up 0 bases, with 4 bases separating them. CDR1 is LGHNT, CDR2 FRNRAP, per germline. This CDR3 is 14 amino acids long. The CDR3 region has the DNA TGTGCTAGTGGTTTGGGGGGCTCCTACAATGAGCAGTTCTTC. Protein: CASGLGGSYNEQFF.

The rearrangement joins TRBV7-3 to TRBJ2-1; D possibly corresponds to TRBD1 (6 bases). V shed 0 bases and J shed 4 bases, with 10 bases lying between them. The CDR3 is made up of 15 amino acids. CDR1 and CDR2 from the germline V gene are SGHTA and FQGTGA. CDR3 residues: CASSLTGTIYNEQFF. CDR3 DNA: TGTGCCAGCAGCTTAACGGGGACAATTTACAATGAGCAGTTCTTC.

This clone was found a few times. The rearrangement uses TRBV28 and TRBJ1-5; the D is unclear. Trimming took 6 bases from V and 0 from J, leaving 15 bases between them. This CDR3 is built from 16 residues. Germline lookup yields CDR1 MDHEN and CDR2 SYDVKM. CDR3 sequence: CASRPARGNSNQPQHF. For the CDR3, the DNA is TGTGCCAGCAGGCCCGCCCGTGGGAATAGCAATCAGCCCCAGCATTTT.

The chain combines TRBV29-1 with TRBJ2-2; 8 bases fit TRBD1. Germline values: CDR1 SQVTM, CDR2 ANQGSEA. The CDR3 consists of 13 residues. J gave up 6 bases and V 4 bases, and 4 bases lay outside the gene matches. CDR3 protein: CSVVLDRAGELFF. The CDR3 coding sequence is TGCAGCGTTGTATTGGACAGGGCCGGGGAGCTGTTTTTT.

This chain connects TRBV6-5 to TRBJ2-2; D is tentatively TRBD1 or TRBD2 (5 bases each). The V gene's germline CDR1 is MNHEY and CDR2 SVGAGI. The CDR3 contains 15 residues. Trimming removed 0 bases at V and 1 base at J, with 6 bases between. CDR3 coding DNA: TGTGCCAGCAGTTACTCGGGGGAGAACACCGGGGAGCTGTTTTTT. Amino acids: CASSYSGENTGELFF.